Included here is one T cell receptor beta chain sequence, with context. Its antigen is unidentified. The record originates from a study of CD8+ T cells in alopecia areata. Study-wide points: Clonality in lesional scalp, especially alopecia totalis/universalis, exceeded that of normal scalp. The study found TCR sharing across patients less clear than in mice, possibly for HLA reasons.

Alopecia areata patients had lesional scalp punch biopsies and peripheral blood taken from them. The CDR3 has 19 amino acids. Germline lookup yields CDR1 MNHEY and CDR2 SMNVEV (reference sequence). V was pared by 3 bases and J by 1 base, with 25 bases between. Sequencing used cDNA as its template, made by extracting RNA and reverse transcribing it. Produced via immunoSEQ multiplex PCR; TCRdb's table is partial and in-frame only. The sample yields approximately 99,000 clones, 58% seen once. V and J are TRBV27 and TRBJ2-7; weak D call: TRBD2 (6 bases). The sample taken for sequencing was NKG2D-low CD8+ T cells sorted from blood. This sequence was found in a human donor with alopecia areata. CDR3 nucleotide sequence: TGTGCCAGCAGTTTGGGGGTCGGGAGTTTCACGAAAATATCCTACGAGCAGTACTTC. It specifies CASSLGVGSFTKISYEQYF.